These 8 T cell receptor beta chains originate from one sample sequenced in a study of cytomegalovirus exposure and HLA in healthy donors. The PCR had 60 Vbeta and 13 Jbeta primers. Assay used: immunoSEQ multiplex PCR; TCRdb lists only in-frame clones, some missing. The repertoire consists of about 190,000 clones, with around 83% occurring once and the leading ten covering 1.6%. Sequencing was carried out using PBMCs. These receptors originate from a man in his forties or fifties in good health and CMV-seronegative.

This clone was recorded a few times. The chain joins TRBV18 to TRBJ2-1; 7 nucleotides align to TRBD2. This CDR3 has 15 residues. Germline lookup yields CDR1 KGHSH and CDR2 LQKENI. Unmatched junction bases numbered 9, after V lost 4 bases and J lost 6 bases. The CDR3 nucleotides read TGTGCCAGCTCACTCCCTGTCTCGGGGGGCAATGAGCAGTTCTTC. The encoded protein is CASSLPVSGGNEQFF.

The gene calls are TRBV10-1 and TRBJ2-3; TRBD1 is a possible D gene (6 bases). In germline, CDR1 is WNHNN, CDR2 SYGVQD (reference sequence). V gave up 2 bases and J gave up 2 bases, with 23 bases separating them. CDR3 length: 19 amino acids. The CDR3 here is CASSEENGKTGIHTDTQYF. CDR3 nucleotide sequence: TGCGCCAGCAGTGAGGAAAATGGAAAAACAGGGATACACACAGATACGCAGTATTTT.

This sequence joins TRBV7-9 and TRBJ2-1; D remains unclear. CDR3 length: 14 residues. Germline V gives CDR1 SEHNR, CDR2 FQNEAQ (reference sequence). Deletions cut 8 bases from V and 0 bases from J, with 11 bases between. The CDR3 region is CASLSGSSYNEQFF. The CDR3 coding sequence is TGTGCCAGCCTCAGTGGCAGCTCCTACAATGAGCAGTTCTTC.

This clone has a handful of counts. The chain has TRBV13 and TRBJ1-3; 7 bases are a match to TRBD1. CDR1 and CDR2 from the germline V gene are PRHDT and FYEKMQ (reference sequence). The CDR3 consists of 15 residues. Trimming cost V 5 bases and J 2 bases; bases outside gene matches: 6. CDR3 loop: CASSVDRVAGNTIYF. For the CDR3, the DNA is TGTGCCAGCAGCGTAGACAGGGTGGCTGGAAACACCATATATTTT.

This clone was counted only a few times. The rearrangement uses TRBV5-1 and TRBJ1-1; weak D call: TRBD1 (5 bases). This CDR3 has 15 residues. The V gene lost 2 bases and the J gene lost 4 bases, with 15 bases spanning the gap. The germline CDR1 and CDR2 sequences are SGHRS and YFSETQ. The CDR3 loop reads CASSLRTGGATEAFF. DNA for the CDR3: TGCGCCAGCAGCTTAAGGACGGGCGGGGCCACTGAAGCTTTCTTT.

This chain links TRBV5-1 with TRBJ1-4; 10 bases agree with TRBD1. There are 15 residues in the CDR3. V was pared by 2 bases and J by 7 bases, with 5 bases of the junction left unmatched. CDR1 is SGHRS and CDR2 is YFSETQ in the germline V gene. The CDR3 here is CASSLLGDRGEKLFF. The CDR3 DNA reads as TGCGCCAGCAGCTTATTGGGGGACAGGGGTGAAAAACTGTTTTTT.

The chain uses TRBV30 and TRBJ1-6; tentative D call: TRBD1 (6 bases). Germline CDR1 is GTSNPN and CDR2 is SVGIG (reference sequence). CDR3 length equals 16 residues. V shed 3 bases and J shed 0 bases, with 12 bases lying between them. Written as DNA, the CDR3 is TGTGCCTGGAGCGGTACAGGGAGCTCCTATAATTCACCCCTCCACTTT. It translates to CAWSGTGSSYNSPLHF.

The chain couples TRBV18 to TRBJ2-7, with a possible D match to TRBD2 (7 bases). Looked up from germline, CDR1 is KGHSH and CDR2 is LQKENI. The V end was cut by 6 bases, the J end by 3 bases, with 15 bases between. This CDR3 is 14 amino acids long. The CDR3 loop reads CASSPKRGGYEQYF. CDR3 sequence (DNA): TGTGCCAGCTCCCCAAAGAGGGGGGGCTACGAGCAGTACTTC. The entire variable domain, with the rest obtained from reference TRBV18 and TRBJ2-7, is as follows: NAGVMQNPRHLVRRRGQEARLRCSPMKGHSHVYWYRQLPEEGLKFMVYLQKENIIDESGMPKERFSAEFPKEGPSILRIQQVVRGDSAAYFCASSPKRGGYEQYFGPGTRLTVT.